This TCR beta chain appears in the sequencing data of a study of T-cell memory formation after mild COVID-19. The table lists this clonotype with a few counts. Its antigen is as yet unknown. General study results and limits: A second wave expanding day 15 to 37 was CD4+-biased; contracting clones were balanced. Cross-reactive memory seemingly joined, as some responding clones were found in pre-infection memory.

Losses at the gene ends were 6 bases for V and 3 bases for J; bases not matched to a gene: 5. The germline gives CDR1 DFQATT, CDR2 SNEGSKA (reference sequence). This CDR3 contains 16 residues. TCRdb reprocessed the 5' RACE reads via MiXCR and lists one record per CDR3 protein. The data contain roughly 620,000 distinct CDR3 sequences, 15% to 20% of them singletons. The V gene is TRBV20-1, the J gene TRBJ2-4; 16 bases agree with TRBD2. The specimen was PBMCs or a T cell subset sorted from them (not recorded which). The receptor comes from an adult woman who had mild COVID-19 (a few samples of this study predate the infection). Cell type and time point are not known. CDR3: CSAQGLAGGVKNIQYF. The CDR3 coding sequence is TGCAGTGCCCAGGGACTAGCGGGAGGGGTCAAAAACATTCAGTACTTC.